Below, one T cell receptor (beta chain) is given with its context. Antigen unknown. CDR3 size: 13 residues. Germline V gene data show CDR1 as SNHLY and CDR2 as FYNNEI. Trimming at V came to 8 bases and at J to 2 bases, leaving 3 bases not matched to a gene. Unique molecular identifiers were carried by the TCR beta cDNA libraries. Via MiXCR, TCRdb re-called the PCR reads, giving one row per CDR3 protein. The table includes 820,000 or so distinct CDR3 sequences, about 53% detected once. This entry comes from a study of post-analysis software for immune sequencing data. Study-level points and caveats: In patients, TRBV5-6, TRBV5-1 and TRBV20-1 belonged to five TRBV segments found more frequently than in controls.

This TCR was sampled from a girl aged 5 to 17 with multiple sclerosis. This chain connects TRBV2 to TRBJ2-1, with TRBD2 matching over 7 bases. Specimen: blood. The CDR3 nucleotides read TGTGCCAGCCCAGGACTAGCCTACAATGAGCAGTTCTTC. Its protein product is CASPGLAYNEQFF.